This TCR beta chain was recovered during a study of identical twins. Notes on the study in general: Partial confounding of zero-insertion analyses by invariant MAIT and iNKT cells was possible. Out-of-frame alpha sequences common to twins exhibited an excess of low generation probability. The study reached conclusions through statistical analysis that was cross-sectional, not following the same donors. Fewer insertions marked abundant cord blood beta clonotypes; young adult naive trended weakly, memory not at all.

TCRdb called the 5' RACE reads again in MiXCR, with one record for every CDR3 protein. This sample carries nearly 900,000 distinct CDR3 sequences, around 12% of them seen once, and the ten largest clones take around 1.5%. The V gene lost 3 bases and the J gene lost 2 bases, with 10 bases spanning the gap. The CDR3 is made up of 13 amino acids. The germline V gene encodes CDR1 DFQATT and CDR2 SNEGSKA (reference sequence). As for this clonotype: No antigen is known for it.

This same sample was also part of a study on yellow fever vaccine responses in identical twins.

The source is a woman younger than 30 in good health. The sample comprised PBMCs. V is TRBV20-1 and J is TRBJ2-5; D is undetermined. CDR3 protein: CSASSATQETQYF. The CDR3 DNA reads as TGCAGTGCTAGTAGTGCGACGCAAGAGACCCAGTACTTC.